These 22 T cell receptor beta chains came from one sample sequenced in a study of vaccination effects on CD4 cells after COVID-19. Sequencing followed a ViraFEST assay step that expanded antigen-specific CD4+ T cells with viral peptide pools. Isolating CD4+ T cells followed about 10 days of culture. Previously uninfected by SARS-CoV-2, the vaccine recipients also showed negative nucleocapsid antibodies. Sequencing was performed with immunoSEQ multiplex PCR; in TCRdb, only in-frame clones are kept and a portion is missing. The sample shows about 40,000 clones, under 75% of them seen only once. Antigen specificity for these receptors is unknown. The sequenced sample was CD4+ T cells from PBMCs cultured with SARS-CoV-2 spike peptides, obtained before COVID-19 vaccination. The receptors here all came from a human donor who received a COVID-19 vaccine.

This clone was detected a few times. This CDR3 reads CATEDRVGYEQYF. In nucleotides, the CDR3 is TGTGCCACCGAGGACAGGGTTGGCTACGAGCAGTACTTC. The chain recombines TRBV10-3 with TRBJ2-7; 8 bases match TRBD1. V trimming: 10 bases; J trimming: 3 bases; junction bases outside the gene matches: 8. The length of the CDR3 is 13 residues. Germline assignment: CDR1 ENHRY and CDR2 SYGVKD.

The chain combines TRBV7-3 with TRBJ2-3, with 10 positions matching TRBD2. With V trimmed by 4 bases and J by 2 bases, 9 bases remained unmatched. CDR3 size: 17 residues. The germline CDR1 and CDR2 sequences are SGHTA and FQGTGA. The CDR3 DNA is TGTGCCAGCAGCTCCCCCCCGACTAGCGGGTACACAGATACGCAGTATTTT. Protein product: CASSSPPTSGYTDTQYF.

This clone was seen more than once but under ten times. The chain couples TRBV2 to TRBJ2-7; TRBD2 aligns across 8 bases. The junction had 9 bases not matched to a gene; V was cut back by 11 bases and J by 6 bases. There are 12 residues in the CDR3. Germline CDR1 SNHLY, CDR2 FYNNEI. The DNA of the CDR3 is TGTGCCTCTGGTGGGGCGGGGGGCGAGCAGTACTTC. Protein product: CASGGAGGEQYF.

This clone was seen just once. The CDR3 DNA sequence: TGTGCCAGCAGCTTCCAACAGGCAACTAGCACAGATACGCAGTATTTT. Translated: CASSFQQATSTDTQYF. The chain recombines TRBV7-9 with TRBJ2-3, with D maybe TRBD1 (5 bases). The V gene's germline CDR1 is SEHNR and CDR2 FQNEAQ (reference sequence). Trimming removed 3 bases at V and 0 bases at J, with 13 bases between. CDR3 length: 16 amino acids.

The DNA for the CDR3 is TGTGCCACCAGCAGAGACCTTAGACAGGAAGAAGCTTTCTTT. Protein: CATSRDLRQEEAFF. The genes are TRBV15 and TRBJ1-1; possibly TRBD1 for D (6 bases). Per germline, CDR1 LNHNV and CDR2 YYDKDF (reference sequence). V lost 0 bases and J lost 8, with 13 bases in between. The CDR3 spans 14 residues.

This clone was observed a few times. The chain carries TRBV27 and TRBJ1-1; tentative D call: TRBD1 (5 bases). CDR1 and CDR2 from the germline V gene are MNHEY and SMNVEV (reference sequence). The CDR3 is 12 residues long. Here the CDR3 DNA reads TGTGTCGCCCGGCGGGGCAACACTGAAGCTTTCTTT. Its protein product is CVARRGNTEAFF.

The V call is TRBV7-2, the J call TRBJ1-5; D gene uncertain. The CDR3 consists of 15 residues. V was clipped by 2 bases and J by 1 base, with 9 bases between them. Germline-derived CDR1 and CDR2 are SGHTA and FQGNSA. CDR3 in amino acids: CASSLSRLSNQPQHF. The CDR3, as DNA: TGTGCCAGCAGCTTAAGCAGGTTGAGCAATCAGCCCCAGCATTTT. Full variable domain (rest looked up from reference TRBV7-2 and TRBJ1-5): GAGVSQSPSNKVTEKGKDVELRCDPISGHTALYWYRQSLGQGLEFLIYFQGNSAPDKSGLPSDRFSAERTGGSVSTLTIQRTQQEDSAVYLCASSLSRLSNQPQHFGDGTRLSIL.

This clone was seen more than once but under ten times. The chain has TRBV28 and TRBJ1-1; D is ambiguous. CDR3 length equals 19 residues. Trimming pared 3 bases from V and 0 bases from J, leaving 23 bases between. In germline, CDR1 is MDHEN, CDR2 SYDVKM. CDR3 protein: CASSFGTRGGRWMNTEAFF. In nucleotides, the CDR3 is TGTGCCAGCAGTTTCGGTACTAGAGGCGGACGCTGGATGAACACTGAAGCTTTCTTT.

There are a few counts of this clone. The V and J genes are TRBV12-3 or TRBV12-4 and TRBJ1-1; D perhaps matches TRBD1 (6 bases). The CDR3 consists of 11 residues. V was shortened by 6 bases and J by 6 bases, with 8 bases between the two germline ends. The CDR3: CASRRTAEAFF. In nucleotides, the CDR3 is TGTGCCAGCAGGCGGACAGCTGAAGCTTTCTTT.

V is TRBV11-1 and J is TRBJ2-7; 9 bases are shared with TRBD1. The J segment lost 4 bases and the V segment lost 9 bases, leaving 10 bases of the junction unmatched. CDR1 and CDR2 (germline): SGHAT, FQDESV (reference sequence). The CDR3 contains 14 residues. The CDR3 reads CARRRDREWYEQYF. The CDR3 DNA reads TGTGCCAGGAGGAGGGACAGGGAGTGGTACGAGCAGTACTTC.

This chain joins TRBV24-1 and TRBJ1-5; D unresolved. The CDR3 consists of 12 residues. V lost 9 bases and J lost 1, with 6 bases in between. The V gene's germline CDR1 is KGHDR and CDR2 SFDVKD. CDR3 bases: TGTGCCACCGGTCAGAGCAATCAGCCCCAGCATTTT. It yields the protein CATGQSNQPQHF.

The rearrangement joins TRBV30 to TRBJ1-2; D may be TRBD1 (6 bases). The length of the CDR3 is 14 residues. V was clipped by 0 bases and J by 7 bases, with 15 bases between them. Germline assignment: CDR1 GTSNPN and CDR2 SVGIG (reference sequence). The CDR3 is CAWSVLQQGPGYTF. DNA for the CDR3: TGTGCCTGGAGTGTACTTCAACAGGGTCCTGGCTACACCTTC. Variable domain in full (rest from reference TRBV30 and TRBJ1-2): SQTIHQWPATLVQPVGSPLSLECTVEGTSNPNLYWYRQAAGRGLQLLFYSVGIGQISSEVPQNLSASRPQDRQFILSSKKLLLSDSGFYLCAWSVLQQGPGYTFGSGTRLTVV.

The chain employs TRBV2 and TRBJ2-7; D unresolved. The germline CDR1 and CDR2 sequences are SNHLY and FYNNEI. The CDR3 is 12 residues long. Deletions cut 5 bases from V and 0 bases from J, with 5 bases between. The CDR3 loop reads CASSLSSYEQYF. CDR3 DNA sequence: TGTGCCAGCAGTCTCAGCTCCTACGAGCAGTACTTC.

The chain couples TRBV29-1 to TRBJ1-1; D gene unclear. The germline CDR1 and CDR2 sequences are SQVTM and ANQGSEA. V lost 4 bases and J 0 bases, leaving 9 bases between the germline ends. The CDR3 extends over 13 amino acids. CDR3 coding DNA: TGCAGCGTTGTCCGGCAGATGAACACTGAAGCTTTCTTT. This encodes CSVVRQMNTEAFF.

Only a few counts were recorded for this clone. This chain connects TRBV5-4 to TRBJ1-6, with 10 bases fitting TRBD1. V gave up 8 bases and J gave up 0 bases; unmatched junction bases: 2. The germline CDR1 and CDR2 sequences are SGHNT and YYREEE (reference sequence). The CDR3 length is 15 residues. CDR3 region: CASGQGDSYNSPLHF. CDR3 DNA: TGTGCCAGTGGACAGGGGGACTCCTATAATTCACCCCTCCACTTT.

In nucleotides, the CDR3 is TGTGCCAGCAGTTTAGGAGGGAAAGCTTTCTTT. Amino acid sequence: CASSLGGKAFF. The chain recombines TRBV12-3 or TRBV12-4 with TRBJ1-1; D unresolved. V was cut by 1 base and J by 9 bases, with 6 bases left in between. The CDR3 has 11 amino acids.

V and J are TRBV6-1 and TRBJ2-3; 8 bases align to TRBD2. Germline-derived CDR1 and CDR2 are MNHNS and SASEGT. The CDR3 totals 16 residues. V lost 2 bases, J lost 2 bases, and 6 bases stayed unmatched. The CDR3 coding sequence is TGTGCCAGCAGTGAACCAGCGGGAGCCTCCACAGATACGCAGTATTTT. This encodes CASSEPAGASTDTQYF.

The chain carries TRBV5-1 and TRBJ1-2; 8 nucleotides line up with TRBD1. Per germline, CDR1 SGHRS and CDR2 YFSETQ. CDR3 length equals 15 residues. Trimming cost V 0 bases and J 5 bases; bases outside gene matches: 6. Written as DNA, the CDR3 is TGCGCCAGCAGCTTGGGTGGACAGGGTCGATATGGCTACACCTTC. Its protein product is CASSLGGQGRYGYTF.

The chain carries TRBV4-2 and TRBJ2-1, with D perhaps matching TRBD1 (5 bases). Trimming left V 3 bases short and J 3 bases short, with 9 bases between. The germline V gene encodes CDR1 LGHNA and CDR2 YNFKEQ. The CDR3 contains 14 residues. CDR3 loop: CASSQSDSYNEQFF. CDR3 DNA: TGTGCCAGCAGCCAGAGTGACAGCTACAATGAGCAGTTCTTC.

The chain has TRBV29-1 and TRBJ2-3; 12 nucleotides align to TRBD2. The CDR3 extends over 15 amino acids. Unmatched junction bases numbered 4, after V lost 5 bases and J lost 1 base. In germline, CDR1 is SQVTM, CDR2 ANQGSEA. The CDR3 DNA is TGCAGCGTTTCCCGACTAGCGGGAGGCACAGATACGCAGTATTTT. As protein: CSVSRLAGGTDTQYF.

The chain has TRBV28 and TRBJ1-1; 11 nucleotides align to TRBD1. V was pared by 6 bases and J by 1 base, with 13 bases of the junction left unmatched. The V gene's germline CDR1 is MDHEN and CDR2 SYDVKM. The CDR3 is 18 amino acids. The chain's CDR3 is CASSSGYWTGGRNTEAFF. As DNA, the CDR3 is TGTGCCAGCAGCTCGGGGTATTGGACAGGGGGCAGGAACACTGAAGCTTTCTTT.

The CDR3 coding sequence is TGTGCCAGCAGCCAACCGACAGGGGGAAATACTGAAGCTTTCTTT. Its protein is CASSQPTGGNTEAFF. This chain joins TRBV3-1 (or the pseudogene TRBV3-2) and TRBJ1-1, with 9 bases identical to TRBD1. V shed 2 bases and J 5 bases; nucleotides not matched to a gene: 6. CDR1 LGHDT and CDR2 YNNKEL come from the germline V gene (reference sequence). The CDR3 contains 15 residues.